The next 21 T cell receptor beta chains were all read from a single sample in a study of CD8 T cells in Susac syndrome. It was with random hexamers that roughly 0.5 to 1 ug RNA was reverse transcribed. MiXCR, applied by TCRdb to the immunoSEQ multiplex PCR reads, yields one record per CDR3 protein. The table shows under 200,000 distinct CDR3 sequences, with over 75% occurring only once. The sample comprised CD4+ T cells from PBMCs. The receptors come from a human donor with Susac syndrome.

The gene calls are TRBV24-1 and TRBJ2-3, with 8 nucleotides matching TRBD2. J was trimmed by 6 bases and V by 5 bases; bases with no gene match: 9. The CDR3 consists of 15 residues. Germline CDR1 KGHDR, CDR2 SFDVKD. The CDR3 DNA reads TGTGCCACCAGTGTCACGGCGGGGGGCTCCGATACGCAGTATTTT. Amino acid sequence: CATSVTAGGSDTQYF.

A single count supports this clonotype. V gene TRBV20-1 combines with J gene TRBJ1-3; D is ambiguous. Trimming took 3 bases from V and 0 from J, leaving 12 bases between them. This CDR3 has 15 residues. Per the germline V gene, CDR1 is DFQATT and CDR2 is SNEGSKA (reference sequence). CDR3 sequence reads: CSASEGIISGNTIYF. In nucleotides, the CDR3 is TGCAGTGCTAGCGAGGGCATAATCTCTGGAAACACCATATATTTT.

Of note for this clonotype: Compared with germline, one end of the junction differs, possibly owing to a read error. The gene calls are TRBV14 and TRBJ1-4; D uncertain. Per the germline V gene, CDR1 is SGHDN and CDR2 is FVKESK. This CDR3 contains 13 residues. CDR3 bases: TGTGCCAGCAGCCGAACAACCAATGAAAAACTGTTTTTT. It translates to CASSRTTNEKLFF.

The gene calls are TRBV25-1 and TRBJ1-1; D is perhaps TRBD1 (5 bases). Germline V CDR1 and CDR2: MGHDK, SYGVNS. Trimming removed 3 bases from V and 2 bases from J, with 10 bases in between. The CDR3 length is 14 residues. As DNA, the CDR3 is TGTGCCAGCAGTGAGGGGGGGAGAAACACTGAAGCTTTCTTT. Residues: CASSEGGRNTEAFF.

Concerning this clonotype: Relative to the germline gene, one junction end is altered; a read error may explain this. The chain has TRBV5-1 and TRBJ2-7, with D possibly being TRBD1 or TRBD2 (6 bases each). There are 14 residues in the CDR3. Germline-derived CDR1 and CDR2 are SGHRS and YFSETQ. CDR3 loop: CASSRGDHSDEQYF. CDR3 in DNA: TGCGCCAGCAGCAGGGGGGACCACTCCGACGAGCAGTACTTC.

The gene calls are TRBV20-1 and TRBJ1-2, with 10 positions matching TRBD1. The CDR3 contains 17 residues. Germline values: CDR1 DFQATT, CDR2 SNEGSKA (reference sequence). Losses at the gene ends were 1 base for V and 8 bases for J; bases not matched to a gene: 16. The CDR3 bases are TGCAGTGCTAGAGCCGACTATATGGACAGGGGGAGTTACGGCTACACCTTC. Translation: CSARADYMDRGSYGYTF.

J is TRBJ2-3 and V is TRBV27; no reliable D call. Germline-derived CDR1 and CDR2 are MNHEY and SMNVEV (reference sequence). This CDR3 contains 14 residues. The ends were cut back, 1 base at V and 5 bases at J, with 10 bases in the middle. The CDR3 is CASSLFARLDTQYF. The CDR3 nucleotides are TGTGCCAGCAGTTTATTTGCCCGCCTAGATACGCAGTATTTT.

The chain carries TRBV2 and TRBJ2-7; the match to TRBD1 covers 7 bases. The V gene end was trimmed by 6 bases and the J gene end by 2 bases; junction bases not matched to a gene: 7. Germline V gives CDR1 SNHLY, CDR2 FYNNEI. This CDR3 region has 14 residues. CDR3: CASSRDSGTYEQYF. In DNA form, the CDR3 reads TGTGCCAGCAGCCGGGACAGTGGGACCTACGAGCAGTACTTC.

The CDR3: CASSPSRDRNPQETQYF. The CDR3 bases are TGTGCCAGCAGTCCCTCCCGGGACAGAAACCCCCAAGAGACCCAGTACTTC. The chain links TRBV14 to TRBJ2-5; 7 bases are shared with TRBD1. Trimming at V came to 6 bases and at J to 1 base, leaving 14 bases not matched to a gene. Germline CDR1 SGHDN, CDR2 FVKESK. The CDR3 consists of 17 residues. The whole variable domain, filled in from reference TRBV14 and TRBJ2-5, reads EAGVTQFPSHSVIEKGQTVTLRCDPISGHDNLYWYRRVMGKEIKFLLHFVKESKQDESGMPNNRFLAERTGGTYSTLKVQPAELEDSGVYFCASSPSRDRNPQETQYFGPGTRLLVL.

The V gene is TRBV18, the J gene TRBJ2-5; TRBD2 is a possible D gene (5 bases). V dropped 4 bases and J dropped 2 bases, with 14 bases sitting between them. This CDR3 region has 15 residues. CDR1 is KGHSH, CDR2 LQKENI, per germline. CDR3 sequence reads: CASSQTTLLQETQYF. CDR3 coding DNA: TGTGCCAGCTCACAGACTACTCTCCTACAAGAGACCCAGTACTTC.

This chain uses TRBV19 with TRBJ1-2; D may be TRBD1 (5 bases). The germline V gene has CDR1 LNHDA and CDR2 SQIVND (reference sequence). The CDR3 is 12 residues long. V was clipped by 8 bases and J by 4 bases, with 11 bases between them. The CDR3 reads CASRGPRYGYTF. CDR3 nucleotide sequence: TGTGCCAGTCGGGGACCCCGCTATGGCTACACCTTC.

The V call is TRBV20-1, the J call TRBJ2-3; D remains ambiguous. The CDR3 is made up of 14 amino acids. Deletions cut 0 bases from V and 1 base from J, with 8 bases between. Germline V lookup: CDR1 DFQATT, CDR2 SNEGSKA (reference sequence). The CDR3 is CSARDPRGTDTQYF. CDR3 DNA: TGCAGTGCTAGAGATCCACGGGGCACAGATACGCAGTATTTT.

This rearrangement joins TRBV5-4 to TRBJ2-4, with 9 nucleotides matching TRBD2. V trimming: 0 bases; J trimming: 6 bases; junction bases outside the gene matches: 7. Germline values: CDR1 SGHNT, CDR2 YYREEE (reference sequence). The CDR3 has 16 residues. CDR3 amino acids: CASSLGGLASVNIQYF. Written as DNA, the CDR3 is TGTGCCAGCAGCTTGGGGGGACTAGCATCTGTAAACATTCAGTACTTC. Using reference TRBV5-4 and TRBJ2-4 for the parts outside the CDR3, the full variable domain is ETGVTQSPTHLIKTRGQQVTLRCSSQSGHNTVSWYQQALGQGPQFIFQYYREEENGRGNFPPRFSGLQFPNYSSELNVNALELDDSALYLCASSLGGLASVNIQYFGAGTRLSVL.

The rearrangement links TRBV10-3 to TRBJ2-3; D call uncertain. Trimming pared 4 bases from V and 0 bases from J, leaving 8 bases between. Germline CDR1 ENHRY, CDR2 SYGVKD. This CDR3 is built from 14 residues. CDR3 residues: CAISGGESTDTQYF. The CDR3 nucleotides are TGTGCCATCAGTGGAGGAGAAAGCACAGATACGCAGTATTTT.

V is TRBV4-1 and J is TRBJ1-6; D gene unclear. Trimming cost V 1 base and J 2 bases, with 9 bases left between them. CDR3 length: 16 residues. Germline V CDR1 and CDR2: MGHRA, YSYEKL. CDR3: CASSQVPGTYNSPLHF. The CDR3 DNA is TGCGCCAGCAGCCAAGTCCCGGGTACCTATAATTCACCCCTCCACTTT.

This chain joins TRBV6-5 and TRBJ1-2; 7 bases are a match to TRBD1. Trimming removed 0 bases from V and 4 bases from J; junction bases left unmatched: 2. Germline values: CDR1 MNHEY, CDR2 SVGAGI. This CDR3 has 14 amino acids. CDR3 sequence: CASSYSTGFYGYTF. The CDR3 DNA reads TGTGCCAGCAGTTACTCGACAGGGTTCTATGGCTACACCTTC.

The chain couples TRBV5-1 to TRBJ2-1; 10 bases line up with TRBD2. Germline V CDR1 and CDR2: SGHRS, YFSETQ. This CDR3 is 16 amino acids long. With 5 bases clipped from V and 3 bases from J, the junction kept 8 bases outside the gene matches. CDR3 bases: TGCGCCAGCAGTTTAAATAGCGGGAGGAACTACAATGAGCAGTTCTTC. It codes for CASSLNSGRNYNEQFF.

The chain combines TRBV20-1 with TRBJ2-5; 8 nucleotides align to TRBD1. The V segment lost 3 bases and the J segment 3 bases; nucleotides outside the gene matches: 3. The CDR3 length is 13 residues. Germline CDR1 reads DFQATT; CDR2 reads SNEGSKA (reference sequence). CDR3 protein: CSASTGGKETQYF. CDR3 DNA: TGCAGTGCTAGCACAGGGGGAAAAGAGACCCAGTACTTC.

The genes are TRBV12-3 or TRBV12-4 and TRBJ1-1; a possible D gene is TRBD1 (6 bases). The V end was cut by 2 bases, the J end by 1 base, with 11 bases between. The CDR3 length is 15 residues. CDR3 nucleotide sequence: TGTGCCAGCAGTTTACGGGGGCAGGCGAACACTGAAGCTTTCTTT. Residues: CASSLRGQANTEAFF.

In DNA form, the CDR3 reads TGCAGTGCTAGTGACAGGGGCGACTACGAGCAGTACTTC. Translation: CSASDRGDYEQYF. The chain employs TRBV20-1 and TRBJ2-7; the match to TRBD1 covers 8 bases. The V gene end was trimmed by 3 bases and the J gene end by 3 bases; junction bases not matched to a gene: 4. The CDR3 extends over 13 amino acids. CDR1 DFQATT and CDR2 SNEGSKA come from the germline V gene (reference sequence).

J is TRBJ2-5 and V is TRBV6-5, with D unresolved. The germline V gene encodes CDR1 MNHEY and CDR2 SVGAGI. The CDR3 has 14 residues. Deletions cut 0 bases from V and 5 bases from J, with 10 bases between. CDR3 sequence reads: CASSYSYRSETQYF. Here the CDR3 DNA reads TGTGCCAGCAGTTACTCTTACCGGTCGGAGACCCAGTACTTC.